Listed below are T cell receptor beta chains from one sample, sequenced in a study of T-cell reconstitution after alpha-beta-depleted transplantation in children. TCRdb recomputed calls from the PCR reads with MiXCR, one row per CDR3 protein. The table has approximately 650,000 distinct CDR3 sequences, under 15% seen once. The specimen was PBMCs, collected before TCRalphabeta/CD19-depleted stem cell transplant. The receptors shown here come from a girl aged 2-9 years with congenital amegakaryocytic thrombocytopenia, due to receive a stem cell transplant. CDR3s leave out the opening cysteine and the closing phenylalanine or tryptophan. Clone size is shown for a subset of rows, as once, few, many or a class of expanded clone.

abundance	j_gene	v_gene	CDR3aa
NA	TRBJ1-5	TRBV28	ASSPPRAGNQPQH
many	TRBJ2-1	TRBV20-1	SADPGLAYYNEQF
NA	TRBJ2-2	TRBV5-1	ASTLSAGVTGELF
NA	TRBJ2-3	TRBV20-1	SSSTDTQY
few	TRBJ1-1	TRBV5-1	ASSLGAVVNTEAF
NA	TRBJ2-1	TRBV5-6	ASSLGSGTSVYNEQF
many	TRBJ2-3	TRBV7-8	ASSLKLLAPRADTQY
NA	TRBJ2-1	TRBV2	ASSELRQRGSYNEQF
NA	TRBJ2-3	TRBV20-1	SPQSGPDTQY
many	TRBJ1-6	TRBV10-3	ATLSTIPEDSNSPLH
few	TRBJ2-1	TRBV7-9	ASSHIRGIQGNEQF
many	TRBJ2-3	TRBV20-1	SASALADQDDTQY
few	TRBJ2-5	TRBV14	ASSQDRGPQETQY